The rows below give T cell receptor beta chains drawn from one sample of a study of patients and donors after allogeneic stem cell transplantation. A single record per CDR3 protein comes from TCRdb applying MiXCR to the RT-PCR reads. The sample yields 900,000 to 1,000,000 distinct CDR3 sequences, 15% to 20% seen once. The specimen sequenced was blood, either unsorted or a sorted T cell fraction (not recorded which). Receptors originate from a human donor who was either an allogeneic HSCT recipient or a stem cell or donor lymphocyte infusion donor (not recorded which). It is not recorded whose cells these are; they may come from a transplant donor. The CDR3 runs from the conserved cysteine through the conserved F or W. The order of the fields is CDR3 protein, CDR3 DNA, clone size, V gene, D gene, J gene. The D gene is left open where the match is weak. Only part of the rows carry a size: once, few, many, or a class if the clone is expanded.

CATPVAGGDTGELFF,TGTGCCACCCCCGTCGCGGGGGGGGACACCGGGGAGCTGTTTTTT,few,TRBV15,TRBD2,TRBJ2-2
CASSQDPQAGSGNTIYF,TGTGCCAGCAGCCAAGATCCTCAGGCCGGGTCTGGAAACACCATATATTTT,.,TRBV4-2,.,TRBJ1-3
CASSLNIGLARQNNEQFF,TGTGCCAGCAGCTTAAATATCGGCCTAGCGCGACAGAACAATGAGCAGTTCTTC,.,TRBV11-1,.,TRBJ2-1
CASSLGLPSREQYF,TGCGCCAGCAGCTTGGGACTCCCTTCCCGGGAGCAGTACTTC,.,TRBV5-1,.,TRBJ2-7
CASSFMGRPDTQYF,TGTGCCAGCAGTTTCATGGGGAGGCCAGATACGCAGTATTTT,few,TRBV12-3/TRBV12-4,.,TRBJ2-3
CASSTGVNSPLHF,TGTGCCAGCAGTACAGGGGTCAATTCACCCCTCCACTTT,few,TRBV12-3/TRBV12-4,TRBD1,TRBJ1-6
CASSVGGRTNEKLFF,TGTGCCAGCAGCGTAGGAGGACGGACAAATGAAAAACTGTTTTTT,.,TRBV9,.,TRBJ1-4
CASTLSTSGGTYNEQFF,TGTGCCAGCACCCTGTCGACTAGCGGGGGCACCTACAATGAGCAGTTCTTC,few,TRBV12-3/TRBV12-4,TRBD2,TRBJ2-1
CASSYSLAEDTQYF,TGTGCCAGCAGTTACTCTCTCGCTGAGGATACGCAGTATTTT,few,TRBV6-2/TRBV6-3,.,TRBJ2-3
CASTPGGGSYGYTF,TGTGCCAGCACCCCCGGGGGAGGGAGCTATGGCTACACCTTC,.,TRBV9,.,TRBJ1-2
CASSGGTSGGLTDTQYF,TGCGCCAGCAGCGGCGGGACTAGCGGGGGCCTCACAGATACGCAGTATTTT,.,TRBV5-1,TRBD2,TRBJ2-3
CAVDILKKAEAFF,TGTGCCGTTGACATTTTAAAGAAGGCTGAAGCTTTCTTT,.,TRBV6-6,.,TRBJ1-1
CASSFRDNQETQYF,TGTGCCAGCAGTTTCCGGGACAACCAAGAGACCCAGTACTTC,.,TRBV6-2/TRBV6-3,.,TRBJ2-5
CASSQDTQYNSPLHF,TGTGCCAGCAGCCAAGATACCCAGTATAATTCACCCCTCCACTTT,many,TRBV4-2,.,TRBJ1-6
CASSQGSGKGIDTQYF,TGTGCCAGCAGCCAAGGGAGCGGGAAAGGGATAGATACGCAGTATTTT,.,TRBV4-2,TRBD2,TRBJ2-3
CSVPGAAKQFF,TGCAGCGTCCCAGGGGCGGCCAAGCAGTTCTTC,few,TRBV29-1,.,TRBJ2-1
CASSQDLAGNQPQHF,TGTGCCAGCAGCCAAGATTTGGCAGGGAATCAGCCCCAGCATTTT,once,TRBV4-2,.,TRBJ1-5
CASSEQGAGVETQYF,TGTGCCAGCAGTGAACAGGGGGCCGGGGTGGAGACCCAGTACTTC,once,TRBV25-1,TRBD1,TRBJ2-5
CASSQGFPSYEQYF,TGTGCCAGCAGCCAAGGGTTCCCCTCCTACGAGCAGTACTTC,.,TRBV3-1,.,TRBJ2-7
CASSSPASGANVLTF,TGTGCCAGCAGCTCTCCGGCCTCTGGGGCCAACGTCCTGACTTTC,once,TRBV11-1,.,TRBJ2-6
CSAPQVEVNSPLHF,TGCAGTGCTCCACAGGTGGAGGTTAATTCACCCCTCCACTTT,.,TRBV20-1,.,TRBJ1-6
CASSQRSDSPSTDTQYF,TGCGCCAGCAGCCAAAGGTCCGACTCCCCTAGCACAGATACGCAGTATTTT,few,TRBV4-1,.,TRBJ2-3
CSALVGGGRYNEQFF,TGCAGTGCCCTCGTTGGCGGGGGACGCTACAATGAGCAGTTCTTC,.,TRBV20-1,TRBD2,TRBJ2-1
CSVEDRGRSYNEQFF,TGCAGCGTTGAAGATAGGGGGAGATCGTACAATGAGCAGTTCTTC,.,TRBV29-1,.,TRBJ2-1
CSARSLAGGADTQYF,TGCAGTGCTAGGTCACTAGCGGGAGGTGCAGATACGCAGTATTTT,.,TRBV20-1,TRBD2,TRBJ2-3
CASSLKRGTRDMNTEAFF,TGTGCCAGCAGCTTGAAGCGGGGGACGAGGGATATGAACACTGAAGCTTTCTTT,.,TRBV11-2,.,TRBJ1-1
CASSYGGSSSTDTQYF,TGTGCCAGCAGTTACGGGGGCAGTTCTAGCACAGATACGCAGTATTTT,few,TRBV6-5,.,TRBJ2-3
CASSLARTSGELGETQYF,TGCGCCAGCAGCTTGGCCAGGACTAGCGGGGAGCTTGGAGAGACCCAGTACTTC,.,TRBV5-1,TRBD2,TRBJ2-5
CSGKGGNTEAFF,TGCAGCGGGAAGGGAGGGAACACTGAAGCTTTCTTT,few,TRBV20-1,.,TRBJ1-1
CSARPLAGDADTQYF,TGCAGTGCTAGACCACTAGCGGGAGACGCAGATACGCAGTATTTT,.,TRBV20-1,TRBD2,TRBJ2-3
CASDPGPNYNEQFF,TGTGCCAGCGACCCCGGACCAAACTACAATGAGCAGTTCTTC,.,TRBV6-1,.,TRBJ2-1
CASSPLGGGTSPFEQYF,TGTGCCAGCAGTCCCCTCGGGGGCGGGACTAGTCCATTCGAGCAGTACTTC,.,TRBV25-1,TRBD2,TRBJ2-7
CASSAGDVGAGYTF,TGTGCCAGCAGTGCAGGGGACGTTGGAGCTGGCTACACCTTC,.,TRBV6-4,.,TRBJ1-2
CSVVALAGVEQYF,TGCAGCGTTGTAGCACTAGCGGGAGTCGAGCAGTACTTC,few,TRBV29-1,TRBD2,TRBJ2-7
CATGASNRLDTQYF,TGTGCCACGGGGGCCAGTAACCGATTGGATACGCAGTATTTT,.,TRBV2,.,TRBJ2-3
CASSLAPGSSRKFF,TGTGCCAGCAGCTTAGCTCCAGGATCATCACGGAAGTTCTTC,few,TRBV11-2,.,TRBJ2-1
CATRTGGHEQYF,TGTGCCACGCGGACAGGGGGCCACGAGCAGTACTTC,many,TRBV25-1,TRBD1,TRBJ2-7
CASSQGQGLKNIQYF,TGTGCCAGCAGCCAGGGACAGGGACTGAAAAACATTCAGTACTTC,few,TRBV11-3,TRBD1,TRBJ2-4
CASSLQWTGSSSYNSPLHF,TGTGCCAGCAGTTTACAATGGACAGGCTCTAGCTCCTATAATTCACCCCTCCACTTT,.,TRBV12-3/TRBV12-4,TRBD1,TRBJ1-6
CASIHERGRSYGYTF,TGTGCCAGCATTCACGAAAGGGGTAGAAGCTATGGCTACACCTTC,.,TRBV6-2/TRBV6-3,.,TRBJ1-2
CASSFPQNNQPQHF,TGTGCCAGCAGCTTCCCTCAGAACAATCAGCCCCAGCATTTT,.,TRBV7-9,.,TRBJ1-5
CASSLTRSDTGELFF,TGCGCCAGCAGCTTGACTAGAAGTGACACCGGGGAGCTGTTTTTT,few,TRBV5-1,.,TRBJ2-2
CASGVTSGRASEQYF,TGTGCTAGTGGAGTGACTAGCGGGAGGGCCAGCGAGCAGTACTTC,.,TRBV12-5,TRBD2,TRBJ2-7
CASSEWAKQPQHF,TGTGCCAGCAGTGAATGGGCAAAACAGCCCCAGCATTTT,.,TRBV25-1,.,TRBJ1-5
CASSWGLNGNYGYTF,TGTGCCAGCAGCTGGGGCCTCAACGGGAACTATGGCTACACCTTC,few,TRBV5-6,.,TRBJ1-2
CASSDAGVPTQYF,TGTGCCAGCAGTGATGCAGGGGTGCCGACCCAGTACTTC,few,TRBV2,.,TRBJ2-5
CASSLWTTEETQYF,TGTGCCAGCAGTTTATGGACAACCGAAGAGACCCAGTACTTC,few,TRBV12-3/TRBV12-4,.,TRBJ2-5
CASKLGTGKETQYF,TGCGCCAGCAAATTAGGGACAGGGAAAGAGACCCAGTACTTC,few,TRBV5-1,TRBD1,TRBJ2-5